The clone carrying this T cell receptor (beta chain) was recorded many times. The antigen remains unidentified. This CDR3 is 12 amino acids long. Trimming took off 6 bases at V and 4 bases at J, with 9 bases between the two ends. The V gene's germline CDR1 is SNHLY and CDR2 FYNNEI. Through Arm-PCR of CDR3 regions and iRepertoire HTBI primers, TCR beta libraries were built. TCRdb reprocessed the multiplex PCR reads with MiXCR, giving one entry per CDR3 protein. The sample lists fewer than 450,000 distinct CDR3 sequences; approximately 15% were seen once. This entry comes from a study of regulatory T cells in long-lasting Graves disease. Study-level points and caveats: Persistent Graves' patients showed a TCR diversity that was lower than that of newly diagnosed ones.

Time point in this sample: newly diagnosed GD, antithyroid drugs for less than 3 months. Generation of the TCR library employed RNA extracted from PBMCs. The same sample was also used in a study of T cells in Graves' hyperthyroidism and ophthalmopathy. That report notes: First-round RT-PCR targeting the TCR CDR3 was performed with the HTBI primer set.

This TCR derives from a woman aged 40 to 55 with Graves disease. V is TRBV2 and J is TRBJ2-5; the D is unclear. The sample was peripheral blood mononuclear cells (PBMCs), taken at new diagnosis, from a patient treated with antithyroid drugs. The CDR3 DNA sequence: TGTGCCAGCAGGGATTTGGGAGAGACCCAGTACTTC. This encodes CASRDLGETQYF.